The 3 T cell receptor beta chains in this list originate from one sample, sequenced in a study of blood T cell repertoires in COVID-19 (dated by TCRdb to 2020 to 2022). Library creation used the immunoSEQ multiplex PCR assay. TCRdb provides this immuneACCESS table in a form limited to in-frame rearrangements. Some clones are lacking; in checked studies, under half of them reflect an unresolved V gene, and why the rest are absent is not known. The table for this sample lists about 430,000 clones; about 88% of them were counted only once. Approximately 1.5% of the sample is in the top ten clones. The specimen was PBMCs or T cells enriched from blood (not recorded which). These receptors originate from a woman aged 18-29 years who had been exposed to COVID-19.

The chain couples TRBV7-9 to TRBJ2-2, with 8 bases that match TRBD2. The CDR3 is made up of 15 amino acids. The V segment lost 4 bases and the J segment 5 bases; nucleotides outside the gene matches: 6. The germline gives CDR1 SEHNR, CDR2 FQNEAQ (reference sequence). The CDR3 region has the DNA TGTGCCAGCAGCTCCGGGAGGGCGCGGACCGGGGAGCTGTTTTTT. It translates to CASSSGRARTGELFF.

V is TRBV25-1 and J is TRBJ1-4; 11 bases align to TRBD1. The CDR3 consists of 17 residues. V shed 6 bases and J 5 bases; nucleotides not matched to a gene: 11. Germline V gene sequence: CDR1 MGHDK, CDR2 SYGVNS. For the CDR3, the DNA is TGTGCCAGCAGCGAACAAAGGACAGGGGGCACGAATGAAAAACTGTTTTTT. As protein: CASSEQRTGGTNEKLFF. Filled out from reference TRBV25-1 and TRBJ1-4, the complete variable domain reads EADIYQTPRYLVIGTGKKITLECSQTMGHDKMYWYQQDPGMELHLIHYSYGVNSTEKGDLSSESTVSRIRTEHFPLTLESARPSHTSQYLCASSEQRTGGTNEKLFFGSGTQLSVL.

CDR3 sequence (DNA): TGTGCCAGCAGCCAAGATCCCGGACTCACATACGAGCAGTACTTC. Its protein product is CASSQDPGLTYEQYF. The chain employs TRBV4-2 and TRBJ2-7; a weak D match, TRBD2 (5 bases). CDR3 length: 15 amino acids. The V end lost 0 bases, the J end lost 4 bases, and 13 bases lay between the germline ends. Germline assignment: CDR1 LGHNA and CDR2 YNFKEQ.